This T cell receptor (beta chain) comes out of a study of blood T cell repertoires in COVID-19. In the study overall: Italy, Spain and the United States were the sources of the convalescent and acute COVID-19 samples. Sample material is recorded as cDNA or gDNA derived from T cells, B-cell-depleted T cells, or PBMCs.

V was cut by 6 bases and J by 3 bases, with 15 bases left in between. Germline CDR1 and CDR2: MNHEY and SMNVEV (reference sequence). CDR3 length equals 15 residues. This clone was counted a few times. Original methodology: Researchers report that nucleated cell counts were estimated from reference gene primer amplification. Method: immunoSEQ multiplex PCR; TCRdb's copy keeps in-frame clones and lacks some. Clone size and V and J calls were adopted from that table, with D and trimming inferred from the DNA. The data contain roughly 200,000 clones, roughly 78% of them singletons. The chain carries TRBV27 and TRBJ1-5; D is possibly TRBD1 (5 bases). The clonotype was recovered from a woman older than 75 with active or convalescent COVID-19. The material sequenced was peripheral blood. DNA of the CDR3: TGTGCCAGCAGGTCTGACAGAAACCACAATCAGCCCCAGCATTTT. Amino acid sequence: CASRSDRNHNQPQHF.